This T cell receptor (beta chain) was identified in a study of T cell changes during pregnancy in multiple sclerosis. V was shortened by 2 bases and J by 3 bases, with 10 bases between the two germline ends. The CDR3 sequence is 15 residues long. CDR1 MNHNS and CDR2 SASEGT come from the germline V gene. Clones were sequenced by immunoSEQ multiplex PCR, and TCRdb holds only the in-frame ones, with some missing. Of more than 70,000 clones in the sample, 85% to 95% were seen once. Here the sequenced sample was peripheral blood, taken before pregnancy. This sequence joins TRBV6-1 and TRBJ2-2, with D possibly being TRBD1 (5 bases). This clonotype originated in a female donor with multiple sclerosis, enrolled in a pregnancy study. CDR3 coding DNA: TGTGCCAGCAGTGAACTGGGGCTGGACACCGGGGAGCTGTTTTTT. Amino acids: CASSELGLDTGELFF.